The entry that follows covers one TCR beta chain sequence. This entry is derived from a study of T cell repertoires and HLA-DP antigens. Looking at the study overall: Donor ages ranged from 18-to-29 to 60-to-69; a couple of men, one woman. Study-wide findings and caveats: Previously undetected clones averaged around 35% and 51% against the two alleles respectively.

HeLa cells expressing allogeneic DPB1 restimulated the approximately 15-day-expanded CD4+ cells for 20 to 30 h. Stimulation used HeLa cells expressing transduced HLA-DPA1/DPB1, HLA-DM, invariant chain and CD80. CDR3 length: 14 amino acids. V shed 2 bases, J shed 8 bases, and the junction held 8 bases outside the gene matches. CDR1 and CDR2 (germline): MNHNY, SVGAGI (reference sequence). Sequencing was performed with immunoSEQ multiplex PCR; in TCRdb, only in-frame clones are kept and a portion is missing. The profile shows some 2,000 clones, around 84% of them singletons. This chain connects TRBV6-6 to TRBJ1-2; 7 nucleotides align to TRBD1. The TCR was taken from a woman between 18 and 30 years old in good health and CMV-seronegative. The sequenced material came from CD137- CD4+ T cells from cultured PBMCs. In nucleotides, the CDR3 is TGTGCCAGCAGTTACGCCGCGACAGGGTTGGGCTACACCTTC. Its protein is CASSYAATGLGYTF.